Presented here are 6 T cell receptor beta chains from one specimen sequenced in a study of blood T cell repertoires in COVID-19. TCRdb keeps only in-frame clones here, not all; method: immunoSEQ multiplex PCR. The table records about 270,000 clones, just under 85% of them present only once. The sequencing input was peripheral blood. These receptors originate from a woman aged 45-65 years with active or convalescent COVID-19.

The table lists this clone with a count of one. This chain connects TRBV10-1 to TRBJ2-7, with 16 bases identical to TRBD2. The length of the CDR3 is 18 residues. CDR1 and CDR2 from the germline V gene are WNHNN and SYGVQD (reference sequence). Unmatched junction bases numbered 10, after V lost 6 bases and J lost 2 bases. CDR3 sequence reads: CASRSPGLAGGPTYEQYF. The CDR3, as DNA: TGCGCCAGCAGGAGCCCGGGACTAGCGGGAGGGCCAACCTACGAGCAGTACTTC.

The chain recombines TRBV11-1 with TRBJ2-3; TRBD2 is a possible D gene (6 bases). The CDR3 is 14 amino acids. V was pared by 5 bases and J by 5 bases, with 14 bases between. Germline V gene lookup returns CDR1 SGHAT and CDR2 FQDESV (reference sequence). The DNA of the CDR3 is TGTGCCAGCAGCCGTGGGACTGCGAAAGATACGCAGTATTTT. Its translation is CASSRGTAKDTQYF.

The rearrangement joins TRBV7-8 to TRBJ2-1, with 11 bases aligning to TRBD2. Trimming at V came to 0 bases and at J to 4 bases, leaving 8 bases not matched to a gene. This CDR3 is built from 18 residues. CDR1 and CDR2 from the germline V gene are SGHVS and FQNEAQ. CDR3 sequence: CASSLALIRLAGYNEQFF. CDR3 nucleotides: TGTGCCAGCAGCTTAGCGCTTATACGACTAGCGGGATACAATGAGCAGTTCTTC.

The genes are TRBV7-9 and TRBJ1-1; tentative D call: TRBD1 (5 bases). The CDR3 is 16 residues long. The germline V and J ends were trimmed by 2 bases and 1 base, with 14 bases remaining between them. In germline, CDR1 is SEHNR, CDR2 FQNEAQ (reference sequence). The CDR3 sequence is CASSLFLGEANTEAFF. In DNA form, the CDR3 reads TGTGCCAGCAGCTTATTTCTGGGGGAGGCGAACACTGAAGCTTTCTTT.

This clone appeared once. The chain links TRBV12-5 to TRBJ2-2, with 7 bases lining up with TRBD2. V lost 4 bases, J lost 0 bases, and 2 bases stayed unmatched. CDR1 and CDR2 from the germline V gene are LGHNT and FRNRAP. This CDR3 spans 15 amino acids. The CDR3 spells CASGSRGTNTGELFF. CDR3 coding DNA: TGTGCTAGTGGTTCGCGGGGGACGAACACCGGGGAGCTGTTTTTT.

The chain recombines TRBV19 with TRBJ1-4; 9 bases are a match to TRBD1. CDR1 and CDR2 from the germline V gene are LNHDA and SQIVND (reference sequence). There are 13 residues in the CDR3. V lost 8 bases to trimming and J lost 9 bases; unmatched junction nucleotides: 7. The CDR3 sequence: CASRRDREKKLFF. In nucleotides, the CDR3 is TGTGCCAGTCGCCGGGACAGGGAGAAAAAACTGTTTTTT.